This section outlines one T cell receptor (beta chain) sequence together with its context. The CDR3 contains 18 residues. Germline trimming cut 0 bases from V and 0 bases from J; bases unmatched to any gene: 7. Profiling relied on immunoSEQ multiplex PCR, and the TCRdb table lists in-frame clones only, not all of them. The table shows tens of thousands of clones, with 86% occurring only once. This record belongs to a study of technical replicates of blood from a handful of donors. The V call is TRBV23-1, the J call TRBJ1-5; TRBD1 matches at 8 bases. TRBV23-1 is recorded as an ORF, its role being uncertain. The source is a human donor in good health. Some clones in this sample may be carry-over from other donors' samples. The sequenced material came from PBMCs. The CDR3 loop reads CASSQSGGQVNSNQPQHF. DNA for the CDR3: TGCGCCAGCAGTCAATCTGGGGGACAGGTGAATAGCAATCAGCCCCAGCATTTT.